The 20 T cell receptor beta chains below come from one sample, sequenced in a study of shared clonotypes between healthy human individuals. Repertoires were generated with immunoSEQ multiplex PCR, while TCRdb's copy carries only in-frame clones and drops some. The data contain under 850,000 clones, around 77% of them singletons. Sequenced: memory CD4+ T cells sorted from blood. This sample's subset: CD45RA-negative fraction. The receptors were gathered from a young woman in good health.

This clone was observed a single time. The chain uses TRBV25-1 and TRBJ1-5, with 7 positions matching TRBD1. Trimming cost V 6 bases and J 7 bases; bases outside gene matches: 12. Germline CDR1 and CDR2: MGHDK and SYGVNS. The CDR3 covers 15 residues. The CDR3 bases are TGTGCCAGCAGCCCATCAGGGGGTCTTAGACAGCCCCAGCATTTT. Translating gives CASSPSGGLRQPQHF.

Comments on this clone: Other nucleotide sequences from this sample produce the same CDR3. The rearrangement uses TRBV5-4 and TRBJ2-3; D is perhaps TRBD2 (6 bases). Per germline, CDR1 SGHNT and CDR2 YYREEE (reference sequence). Trimming shortened V by 4 bases and J by 1 base, and 10 bases separated the two germline ends. CDR3 size: 14 residues. This CDR3 reads CASSPSSGTDTQYF. In nucleotides, the CDR3 is TGTGCCAGCAGCCCTTCTAGCGGCACAGATACGCAGTATTTT.

This clone was counted a few times. The chain recombines TRBV5-4 with TRBJ2-3, with TRBD2 identical over 7 bases. This CDR3 comprises 14 residues. Germline trimming cut 3 bases from V and 2 bases from J; bases unmatched to any gene: 3. CDR1 and CDR2 (germline): SGHNT, YYREEE (reference sequence). CDR3 nucleotides: TGTGCCAGCAGCTCTGGGACTATCACAGATACGCAGTATTTT. Its protein is CASSSGTITDTQYF.

The J gene is TRBJ1-1, the V gene TRBV15, with a possible D match to TRBD1 (5 bases). Germline CDR1 reads LNHNV; CDR2 reads YYDKDF (reference sequence). CDR3 length: 16 residues. The germline V and J ends were trimmed by 3 bases and 11 bases, with 25 bases remaining between them. The CDR3 sequence is CATSSSGLLDSMRAFF. CDR3 bases: TGTGCCACCAGCAGCAGCGGACTCCTTGACAGCATGCGGGCTTTCTTT.

With respect to this clone: The same CDR3 is also encoded by other DNA sequences in this sample. The CDR3 sequence: CASSPANTGELFF. Here the CDR3 DNA reads TGTGCCAGCTCACCCGCGAACACCGGGGAGCTGTTTTTT. The chain joins TRBV18 to TRBJ2-2; D unclear. This CDR3 has 13 residues. Looked up from germline, CDR1 is KGHSH and CDR2 is LQKENI. Trimming removed 3 bases from V and 0 bases from J, with 2 bases in between. Supplemented by reference TRBV18 and TRBJ2-2, the full variable domain reads NAGVMQNPRHLVRRRGQEARLRCSPMKGHSHVYWYRQLPEEGLKFMVYLQKENIIDESGMPKERFSAEFPKEGPSILRIQQVVRGDSAAYFCASSPANTGELFFGEGSRLTVL.

The chain combines TRBV19 with TRBJ2-5; D is perhaps TRBD2 (7 bases). The CDR3 length is 12 residues. V was shortened by 11 bases and J by 4 bases, with 14 bases between the two germline ends. Germline assignment: CDR1 LNHDA and CDR2 SQIVND (reference sequence). The CDR3 sequence: CASGGPAETQYF. CDR3 nucleotides: TGTGCCTCGGGGGGCCCCGCAGAGACCCAGTACTTC.

The chain carries TRBV15 and TRBJ2-7; no firm D call. The CDR3 covers 14 residues. CDR1 and CDR2 (germline): LNHNV, YYDKDF (reference sequence). Trimming removed 1 base from V and 6 bases from J, with 13 bases in between. In DNA form, the CDR3 reads TGTGCCACCAGCAGAGTAGGCTCTAATCCCGAGCAGTACTTC. Residues: CATSRVGSNPEQYF.

J is TRBJ2-6 and V is TRBV9, with D tentatively TRBD2 (5 bases). Trimming stripped 5 bases from V and 0 bases from J, with 12 bases between. CDR1 and CDR2 (germline): SGDLS, YYNGEE. The CDR3 consists of 16 residues. The CDR3 sequence is CASSTGLFSGANVLTF. As DNA, the CDR3 is TGTGCCAGCAGTACCGGACTCTTCTCTGGGGCCAACGTCCTGACTTTC.

The V gene is TRBV5-6, the J gene TRBJ1-3; D unclear. The germline gives CDR1 SGHDT, CDR2 YYEEEE. The CDR3 totals 12 residues. The V end lost 4 bases, the J end lost 4 bases, and 6 bases lay between the germline ends. This CDR3 is CASSQDGNTIYF. The CDR3 bases are TGTGCCAGCAGCCAGGACGGAAACACCATATATTTT.

This clone has a handful of counts. The genes are TRBV7-2 and TRBJ2-7; no clear D. The CDR3 is 15 residues long. CDR1 is SGHTA, CDR2 FQGNSA, per germline. Deletions cut 5 bases from V and 0 bases from J, with 14 bases between. CDR3 nucleotide sequence: TGTGCCAGCAGCCTCTTTGGGGTTTCCTCCTACGAGCAGTACTTC. As protein: CASSLFGVSSYEQYF.

In DNA form, the CDR3 reads TGCGCCAGCAGCTTGGTGCCTAGCGTCGAGACCCAGTACTTC. This encodes CASSLVPSVETQYF. The chain is built from TRBV5-1 and TRBJ2-5, with TRBD2 as a possible D gene (6 bases). This CDR3 contains 14 residues. V was trimmed by 0 bases and J by 5 bases, leaving 11 bases between them. Per germline, CDR1 SGHRS and CDR2 YFSETQ.

Concerning this clone itself: Other DNA sequences in this sample translate to the same CDR3. This chain uses TRBV5-1 with TRBJ2-7; 7 nucleotides line up with TRBD1. Trimming at V came to 2 bases and at J to 1 base, leaving 3 bases not matched to a gene. Germline V lookup: CDR1 SGHRS, CDR2 YFSETQ. This CDR3 contains 14 residues. The CDR3 is CASSFEGASYEQYF. CDR3 nucleotides: TGCGCCAGCAGCTTCGAGGGGGCTTCCTACGAGCAGTACTTC.

Notes on this clone: This CDR3 is also generated by other DNA sequences in the sample. The DNA of the CDR3 is TGTGCCAGCAGTTTATCGGGGGGACGTGCCTACGAGCAGTACTTC. Translation gives CASSLSGGRAYEQYF. The chain is built from TRBV27 and TRBJ2-7, with D tentatively TRBD2 (6 bases). CDR3 length: 15 residues. Trimming pared 0 bases from V and 2 bases from J, leaving 11 bases between. CDR1 is MNHEY and CDR2 is SMNVEV in the germline V gene (reference sequence).

On this clone itself: In the same sample, other DNA sequences code for this CDR3. The genes are TRBV18 and TRBJ2-7; 7 nucleotides match TRBD1. CDR1 is KGHSH and CDR2 is LQKENI in the germline V gene. The CDR3 covers 14 residues. The V segment lost 3 bases and the J segment 3 bases; nucleotides outside the gene matches: 5. In DNA form, the CDR3 reads TGTGCCAGCTCACCCACCCGGGACAGCTACGAGCAGTACTTC. It is translated as CASSPTRDSYEQYF.

The chain is built from TRBV4-1 and TRBJ2-1; D possibly corresponds to TRBD2 (6 bases). V lost 4 bases and J 1 base, leaving 14 bases between the germline ends. Germline assignment: CDR1 MGHRA and CDR2 YSYEKL. CDR3 length equals 16 residues. The DNA for the CDR3 is TGCGCCAGCAGCCTCCATCTAGCGCTTTCCTACAATGAGCAGTTCTTC. Protein product: CASSLHLALSYNEQFF.

This clone was seen only once. The genes are TRBV7-8 and TRBJ2-7, with a tentative D call TRBD2 (6 bases). The germline CDR1 and CDR2 sequences are SGHVS and FQNEAQ. Trimming took off 3 bases at V and 3 bases at J, with 15 bases between the two ends. This CDR3 region has 15 residues. The CDR3 reads CASSLGGRSNYEQYF. The DNA for the CDR3 is TGTGCCAGCAGCTTGGGGGGTCGGAGCAACTACGAGCAGTACTTC.

This clone appeared a single time. The J gene is TRBJ2-2, the V gene TRBV19; the D is unclear. Germline CDR1 reads LNHDA; CDR2 reads SQIVND (reference sequence). This CDR3 contains 16 residues. Trimming left V 3 bases short and J 2 bases short, with 13 bases between. Here the CDR3 DNA reads TGTGCCAGTAGTATCTGGCAAGCGCTAAACACCGGGGAGCTGTTTTTT. This encodes CASSIWQALNTGELFF.

The chain has TRBV28 and TRBJ2-2; 9 bases are a match to TRBD2. Trimming took 6 bases from V and 4 from J; bases not matched to a gene: 12. CDR3 length: 17 residues. Germline V gene data show CDR1 as MDHEN and CDR2 as SYDVKM. CDR3 bases: TGTGCCAGCAGCTTTCAAACGGGACTAGCCCGCACCGGGGAGCTGTTTTTT. Translating it yields CASSFQTGLARTGELFF.

This clone has only a few counts. Other DNA sequences in this sample translate to the same CDR3. The V and J genes are TRBV28 and TRBJ2-7; D not resolved. In germline, CDR1 is MDHEN, CDR2 SYDVKM. CDR3 length equals 11 residues. The germline V and J ends were trimmed by 6 bases and 4 bases, with 7 bases remaining between them. In DNA, the CDR3 is TGTGCCAGCAGCCGATTTTACGAGCAGTACTTC. This gives the protein CASSRFYEQYF.

CDR3 coding DNA: TGTGCCAGCAGTTACGATCCACGGGGCGGCACAGATACGCAGTATTTT. The encoded protein is CASSYDPRGGTDTQYF. The chain has TRBV6-6 and TRBJ2-3; TRBD1 or TRBD2 may be the D gene (5 bases each). The germline CDR1 and CDR2 sequences are MNHNY and SVGAGI (reference sequence). The length of the CDR3 is 16 residues. V gave up 2 bases and J gave up 1 base, with 13 bases separating them.